Shown below are 5 T cell receptor beta chains from a single sample sequenced in a study of T cells in Graves' hyperthyroidism and ophthalmopathy. Amplification targeted TCR beta CDR3 regions from RNA transcripts. Initially, a first-round RT-PCR of the TCR CDR3 employed the HTBI primer set. In TCRdb, the multiplex PCR reads were re-called with MiXCR into one record per CDR3 protein. The sample lists 350,000 or so distinct CDR3 sequences, about a sixth seen once, with around a third in the top ten. Material: blood. These receptors originate from a woman aged 30 to 39 with Graves' hyperthyroidism that later progressed to Graves' ophthalmopathy.

This clonotype was seen repeatedly, ten times or more. The chain links TRBV28 to TRBJ1-3, with D perhaps TRBD1 (5 bases). Germline CDR1 MDHEN, CDR2 SYDVKM. This CDR3 is built from 15 residues. The V gene lost 3 bases and the J gene lost 0 bases, with 9 bases spanning the gap. CDR3 residues: CASSFTGSSGNTIYF. In DNA, the CDR3 is TGTGCCAGCAGTTTCACAGGTTCCTCTGGAAACACCATATATTTT.

This clonotype was counted many times. The chain combines TRBV2 with TRBJ1-1; D ambiguous. Trimming stripped 2 bases from V and 11 bases from J, with 12 bases between. This CDR3 is 12 amino acids long. CDR1 SNHLY and CDR2 FYNNEI come from the germline V gene. This CDR3 is CASSENTFRAFF. DNA of the CDR3: TGTGCCAGCAGTGAAAATACTTTCCGGGCTTTCTTT.

This clonotype has at least ten counts. The CDR3 DNA reads as TGCAGTGACAGTTGGGCAGGGAGCACAGATACGCAGTATTTT. This encodes CSDSWAGSTDTQYF. This sequence joins TRBV20-1 and TRBJ2-3; D is possibly TRBD1 (5 bases). The CDR3 length is 14 residues. The germline gives CDR1 DFQATT, CDR2 SNEGSKA (reference sequence). V was trimmed by 7 bases and J by 0 bases, leaving 14 bases between them.

The gene calls are TRBV6-2 or TRBV6-3 and TRBJ2-3; 9 bases map to TRBD1. The CDR3 sequence is 15 residues long. CDR1 is MNHEY and CDR2 is SVGEGT in the germline V gene. J gave up 2 bases and V 6 bases, and 6 bases lay outside the gene matches. In DNA form, the CDR3 reads TGTGCCAGCAGGGACGGGACAGGGTACACAGATACGCAGTATTTT. Protein sequence: CASRDGTGYTDTQYF.

This chain links TRBV25-1 with TRBJ2-5; D ambiguous. Trimming took off 1 base at V and 1 base at J, with 4 bases between the two ends. Per the germline V gene, CDR1 is MGHDK and CDR2 is SYGVNS. The CDR3 consists of 13 residues. In nucleotides, the CDR3 is TGTGCCAGCAGTGAATCTAGCCAAGAGACCCAGTACTTC. Encoded protein: CASSESSQETQYF.